The 17 T cell receptor beta chains given below trace back to one sample, sequenced in a study of OX40 agonist ivuxolimab in advanced cancers. Sequenced by immunoSEQ multiplex PCR; TCRdb stores in-frame clones only, minus some. The sample has around 70,000 clones; about 82% are singletons. Sequencing used CD4+ or CD8+ T cells sorted from blood, obtained in a trial of the OX40 agonist ivuxolimab. The receptors stem from an adult with an advanced solid tumor such as melanoma, head and neck, liver or kidney cancer.

The V and J genes are TRBV20-1 and TRBJ2-1, with a possible D match to TRBD2 (6 bases). The CDR3 runs to 11 residues. V lost 5 bases to trimming and J lost 9 bases, with 11 bases between them. In germline, CDR1 is DFQATT, CDR2 SNEGSKA (reference sequence). This chain's CDR3 is CSAQRGGEQFF. The CDR3 coding sequence is TGCAGTGCTCAAAGGGGAGGTGAGCAGTTCTTC.

The chain carries TRBV2 and TRBJ2-5; D uncertain. The tail of the sequence fits TRBJ2-7 better, so the J call may be wrong. The CDR3 sequence is 14 residues long. CDR1 is SNHLY and CDR2 is FYNNEI in the germline V gene. The CDR3 DNA is TGTGCCAGCAGTGATTGGCGAGACGTCTACGAGCAGTACTTC. Encoded protein: CASSDWRDVYEQYF.

The genes are TRBV6-5 and TRBJ1-1; 9 nucleotides match TRBD1. V was pared by 7 bases and J by 1 base, with 7 bases of the junction left unmatched. The CDR3 loop spans 15 amino acids. CDR1 is MNHEY, CDR2 SVGAGI, per germline. CDR3 sequence: CASNPTGGTNTEAFF. CDR3 coding DNA: TGTGCCAGCAACCCGACAGGGGGGACGAACACTGAAGCTTTCTTT.

This rearrangement joins TRBV4-1 to TRBJ2-3; 10 positions agree with TRBD2. Trimming at V came to 0 bases and at J to 4 bases, leaving 4 bases not matched to a gene. Germline V gene sequence: CDR1 MGHRA, CDR2 YSYEKL. This CDR3 is 16 amino acids long. The CDR3 DNA is TGCGCCAGCAGCCAAGAAGAGCGGGGGGGTTCAGATACGCAGTATTTT. Translating it yields CASSQEERGGSDTQYF.

The chain recombines TRBV9 with TRBJ2-7; 9 positions match TRBD1. Germline lookup yields CDR1 SGDLS and CDR2 YYNGEE. With V trimmed by 0 bases and J by 3 bases, 4 bases remained unmatched. This CDR3 has 15 residues. The CDR3 DNA reads as TGTGCCAGCAGCGTAGGTGGGACAGGGCTCTACGAGCAGTACTTC. Protein product: CASSVGGTGLYEQYF.

V is TRBV11-3 and J is TRBJ2-2; tentative D call: TRBD1 (5 bases). V was pared by 7 bases and J by 7 bases, with 16 bases between. Looked up from germline, CDR1 is SGHNT and CDR2 is YENEEA. This CDR3 has 14 residues. The DNA for the CDR3 is TGTGCCAGCACCCAGGGCAGGAATGGCGGGGAGCTGTTTTTT. It specifies CASTQGRNGGELFF. Combining the CDR3 with reference TRBV11-3 and TRBJ2-2 gives the whole variable domain EAGVVQSPRYKIIEKKQPVAFWCNPISGHNTLYWYLQNLGQGPELLIRYENEEAVDDSQLPKDRFSAERLKGVDSTLKIQPAELGDSAVYLCASTQGRNGGELFFGEGSRLTVL.

V is TRBV6-5 and J is TRBJ1-6; D not certain. V was pared by 0 bases and J by 9 bases, with 12 bases between. Looked up from germline, CDR1 is MNHEY and CDR2 is SVGAGI. The CDR3 has 15 residues. The CDR3 bases are TGTGCCAGCAGTTACTCGCGGGCCTACGGTTCACCCCTCCACTTT. Translating gives CASSYSRAYGSPLHF.

This clone turned up a few times. The chain couples TRBV4-3 to TRBJ1-1, with a weak D call TRBD1 (6 bases). The germline V gene encodes CDR1 LGHNA and CDR2 YSLEER. The CDR3 covers 18 residues. V was shortened by 0 bases and J by 8 bases, with 25 bases between the two germline ends. The CDR3 loop is CASSQDRIFRQASSEAFF. The DNA of the CDR3 is TGCGCCAGCAGCCAAGATCGTATCTTCCGACAGGCGTCCTCAGAAGCTTTCTTT.

The genes are TRBV11-3 and TRBJ2-7; 9 bases agree with TRBD2. The CDR3 spans 16 residues. Germline values: CDR1 SGHNT, CDR2 YENEEA. The V segment lost 3 bases and the J segment 4 bases; nucleotides outside the gene matches: 10. CDR3 amino acids: CASSFRPASGAYEQYF. In nucleotides, the CDR3 is TGTGCCAGCAGCTTTAGGCCGGCTAGCGGGGCTTACGAGCAGTACTTC.

This clone was counted between two and nine times. The V gene is TRBV5-1, the J gene TRBJ1-6; TRBD1 is a possible D gene (5 bases). From germline, CDR1 is SGHRS and CDR2 YFSETQ. With 4 bases removed from V and 8 bases from J, the gap between germline ends came to 10 bases. This CDR3 comprises 13 residues. The CDR3 loop reads CASSTEQDSPLHF. CDR3 nucleotide sequence: TGCGCCAGCAGCACCGAACAGGATTCACCCCTCCACTTT.

This clone was detected only once. The chain combines TRBV19 with TRBJ2-1, with D perhaps matching TRBD2 (5 bases). CDR1 is LNHDA, CDR2 SQIVND, per germline (reference sequence). Trimming shortened V by 7 bases and J by 5 bases, and 15 bases separated the two germline ends. The length of the CDR3 is 14 residues. The CDR3 spells CASKRAEGNNEQFF. The CDR3 nucleotides read TGTGCCAGTAAGAGGGCAGAAGGAAACAATGAGCAGTTCTTC. Filled out from reference TRBV19 and TRBJ2-1, the complete variable domain reads DGGITQSPKYLFRKEGQNVTLSCEQNLNHDAMYWYRQDPGQGLRLIYYSQIVNDFQKGDIAEGYSVSREKKESFPLTVTSAQKNPTAFYLCASKRAEGNNEQFFGPGTRLTVL.

The J gene is TRBJ1-1, the V gene TRBV18; D gene unclear. The CDR3 is 11 amino acids. Per the germline V gene, CDR1 is KGHSH and CDR2 is LQKENI. The ends were cut back, 2 bases at V and 7 bases at J, with 5 bases in the middle. The CDR3 is CASSPGVEAFF. DNA of the CDR3: TGTGCCAGCTCACCAGGGGTTGAAGCTTTCTTT.

The V and J genes are TRBV7-9 and TRBJ2-6, with D unclear. V was cut by 2 bases and J by 4 bases, with 9 bases left in between. CDR3 length: 15 amino acids. Germline CDR1 reads SEHNR; CDR2 reads FQNEAQ (reference sequence). The CDR3 loop is CASSLIGGGANVLTF. DNA of the CDR3: TGTGCCAGCAGCTTAATCGGTGGCGGGGCCAACGTCCTGACTTTC.

The rearrangement links TRBV7-6 to TRBJ2-3; D gene uncertain. This CDR3 has 11 amino acids. V lost 4 bases and J lost 7, with 6 bases in between. CDR1 is SGHVS, CDR2 FNYEAQ, per germline. The CDR3 coding sequence is TGTGCCAGCAGCTCCTATTATACGCAGTATTTT. Amino acids: CASSSYYTQYF.

This clone was found a few times. The chain combines TRBV7-6 with TRBJ1-5; no firm D call. The ends were cut back, 1 base at V and 4 bases at J, with 11 bases in the middle. The CDR3 sequence is 15 residues long. Per the germline V gene, CDR1 is SGHVS and CDR2 is FNYEAQ. The chain's CDR3 is CASSLEAGSNQPQHF. CDR3 nucleotides: TGTGCCAGCAGCTTAGAGGCTGGGTCAAATCAGCCCCAGCATTTT.

V gene TRBV14 combines with J gene TRBJ2-4; D is uncertain. V was shortened by 4 bases and J by 2 bases, with 12 bases between the two germline ends. The CDR3 has 15 amino acids. Germline loops: CDR1 SGHDN, CDR2 FVKESK. The CDR3: CASSPPGASKNIQYF. The CDR3 DNA sequence: TGTGCCAGCAGCCCCCCCGGAGCATCCAAAAACATTCAGTACTTC.

The J gene is TRBJ2-1, the V gene TRBV9; D is undetermined. Deletions cut 0 bases from V and 7 bases from J, with 8 bases between. The CDR3 extends over 13 amino acids. Per the germline V gene, CDR1 is SGDLS and CDR2 is YYNGEE. This CDR3 reads CASSVEWENEQFF. CDR3 in DNA: TGTGCCAGCAGCGTAGAATGGGAAAATGAGCAGTTCTTC.